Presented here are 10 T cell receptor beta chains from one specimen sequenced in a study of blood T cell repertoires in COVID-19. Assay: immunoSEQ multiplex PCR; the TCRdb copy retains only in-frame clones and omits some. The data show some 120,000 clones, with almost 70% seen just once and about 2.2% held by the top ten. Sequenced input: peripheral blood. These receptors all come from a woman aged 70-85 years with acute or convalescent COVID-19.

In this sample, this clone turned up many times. The CDR3 protein is CASRITSGSPYEQYF. CDR3 DNA sequence: TGCGCCAGCAGAATAACTAGCGGGAGTCCCTACGAGCAGTACTTC. This chain connects TRBV5-1 to TRBJ2-7; 11 nucleotides agree with TRBD2. Germline V gene data show CDR1 as SGHRS and CDR2 as YFSETQ. This CDR3 has 15 residues. Trimming cost V 5 bases and J 2 bases; bases outside gene matches: 6.

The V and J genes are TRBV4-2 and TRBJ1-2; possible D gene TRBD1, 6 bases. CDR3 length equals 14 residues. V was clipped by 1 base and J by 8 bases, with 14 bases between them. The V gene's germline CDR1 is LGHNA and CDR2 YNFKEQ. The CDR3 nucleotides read TGTGCCAGCAGCCAAGCAGAACAGGGAAGCGGCTACACCTTC. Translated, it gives CASSQAEQGSGYTF.

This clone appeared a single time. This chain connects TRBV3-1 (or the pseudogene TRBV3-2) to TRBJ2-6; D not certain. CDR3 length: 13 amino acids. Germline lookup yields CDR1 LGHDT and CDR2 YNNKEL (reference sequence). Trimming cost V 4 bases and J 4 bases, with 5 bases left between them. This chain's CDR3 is CASSPYGANVLTF. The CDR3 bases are TGTGCCAGCAGCCCCTACGGGGCCAACGTCCTGACTTTC.

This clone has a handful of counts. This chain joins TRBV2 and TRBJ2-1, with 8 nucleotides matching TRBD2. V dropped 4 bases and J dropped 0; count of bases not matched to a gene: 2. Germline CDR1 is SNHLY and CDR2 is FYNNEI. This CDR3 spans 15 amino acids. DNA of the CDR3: TGTGCCAGCAGTGCGCGGGGGGACTCCTACAATGAGCAGTTCTTC. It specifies CASSARGDSYNEQFF.

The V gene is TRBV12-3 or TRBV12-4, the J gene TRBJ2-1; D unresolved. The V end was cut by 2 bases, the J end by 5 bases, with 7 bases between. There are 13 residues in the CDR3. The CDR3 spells CASSLRLNNEQFF. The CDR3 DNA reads TGTGCCAGCAGTTTACGACTTAACAATGAGCAGTTCTTC.

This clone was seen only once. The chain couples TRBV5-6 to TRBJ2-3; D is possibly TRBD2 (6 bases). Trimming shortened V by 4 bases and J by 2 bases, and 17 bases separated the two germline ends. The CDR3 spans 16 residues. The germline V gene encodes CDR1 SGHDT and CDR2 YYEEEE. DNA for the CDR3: TGTGCCAGCAGCCTCGGGGGTATTACCTCCACAGATACGCAGTATTTT. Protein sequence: CASSLGGITSTDTQYF.

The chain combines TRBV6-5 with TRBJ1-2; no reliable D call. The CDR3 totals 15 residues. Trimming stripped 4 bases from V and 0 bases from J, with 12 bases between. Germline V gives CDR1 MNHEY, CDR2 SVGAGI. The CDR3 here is CASSSSTGANYGYTF. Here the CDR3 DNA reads TGTGCCAGCAGTTCCAGCACGGGAGCTAACTATGGCTACACCTTC.

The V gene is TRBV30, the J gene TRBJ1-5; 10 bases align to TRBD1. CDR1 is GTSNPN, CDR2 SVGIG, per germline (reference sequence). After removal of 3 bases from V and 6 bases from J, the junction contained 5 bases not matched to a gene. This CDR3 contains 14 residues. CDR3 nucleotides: TGTGCCTGGAGGGGGACAGGGGCGGGTCAGCCCCAGCATTTT. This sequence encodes CAWRGTGAGQPQHF.

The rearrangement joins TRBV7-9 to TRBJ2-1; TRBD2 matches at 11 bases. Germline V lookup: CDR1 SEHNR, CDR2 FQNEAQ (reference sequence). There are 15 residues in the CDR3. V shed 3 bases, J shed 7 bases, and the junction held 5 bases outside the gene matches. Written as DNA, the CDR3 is TGTGCCAGCAGCTTTAGCGGGGGGGCCTTGAATGAGCAGTTCTTC. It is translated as CASSFSGGALNEQFF.

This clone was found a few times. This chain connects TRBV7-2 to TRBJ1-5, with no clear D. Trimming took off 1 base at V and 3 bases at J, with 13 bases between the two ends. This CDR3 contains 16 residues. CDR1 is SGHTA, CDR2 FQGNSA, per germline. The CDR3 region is CASSLESRRPNQPQHF. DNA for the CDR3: TGTGCCAGCAGCTTAGAGTCGAGGAGACCCAATCAGCCCCAGCATTTT. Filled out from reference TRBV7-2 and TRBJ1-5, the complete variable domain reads GAGVSQSPSNKVTEKGKDVELRCDPISGHTALYWYRQSLGQGLEFLIYFQGNSAPDKSGLPSDRFSAERTGGSVSTLTIQRTQQEDSAVYLCASSLESRRPNQPQHFGDGTRLSIL.